This TCR beta chain derives from a study of blood T cell repertoires in COVID-19. Study overall: COVID-19 samples from acute and convalescent phases originated in the United States, Italy and Spain. Sources were T cells, B-cell-depleted T cells, or PBMCs; the material itself was cDNA or gDNA.

V lost 6 bases, J lost 5 bases, and 7 bases stayed unmatched. The CDR3 extends over 15 amino acids. Germline V gene sequence: CDR1 LNHNV, CDR2 YYDKDF (reference sequence). Original processing methods: Amplified reference gene primers provided the basis for estimating nucleated cell counts. Produced via immunoSEQ multiplex PCR; TCRdb's table is partial and in-frame only. The D gene and trimming were derived from the DNA, and the V and J assignments and clone size from that table. The data contain around 450,000 clones, roughly 91% of them singletons. Sequences were obtained from peripheral blood. V is TRBV15 and J is TRBJ1-4, with 9 bases identical to TRBD1. The TCR originated in a woman in her thirties with acute or convalescent COVID-19. The CDR3 reads CATSSDRGRNEKLFF. CDR3 bases: TGTGCCACCAGTAGCGACAGGGGGAGAAATGAAAAACTGTTTTTT.